What follows describes a single T cell receptor (beta chain). These data are taken from a study of T cell changes during pregnancy in multiple sclerosis. The junction had 3 bases not matched to a gene; V was cut back by 1 base and J by 1 base. The CDR3 consists of 15 residues. Germline-derived CDR1 and CDR2 are KGHSH and LQKENI. TCRdb's copy holds only in-frame clones and misses some; the assay was immunoSEQ multiplex PCR. The sample holds around 85,000 clones, about 91% seen once. The specimen was PBMCs, collected in the first trimester of pregnancy. The sequence derives from a female donor in good health, serving as a control in a pregnancy study. Some clones in this sample may be carry-over from other donors' samples. The chain uses TRBV18 and TRBJ1-2; the match to TRBD1 covers 7 bases. The CDR3 coding sequence is TGTGCCAGCTCACCACAGGGACAGAGTAACTATGGCTACACCTTC. Its translation: CASSPQGQSNYGYTF.